The next 13 T cell receptor beta chains were all read from a single sample in a study of cytomegalovirus exposure and HLA in healthy donors listed by TCRdb under 2017. The library was generated by the immunoSEQ multiplex PCR assay. For the multiplex PCR, a mixture combining 60 forward primers for TCR Vbeta segments and 13 reverse primers for TCR Jbeta segments was used. TCRdb carries this immuneACCESS record with in-frame sequences only. Its versions omit some clonotypes, under half of them owing to an unresolved V gene in the studies checked, with the rest unexplained. In this sample the table shows around 170,000 clones, 78% of which occur a single time. Of the sample, about 3.4% falls within the top ten clones. Sequenced: PBMCs. These TCRs come from a woman aged 45 to 65 in good health and CMV-seropositive.

In its sample, this clone was seen once. CDR3 in amino acids: CASSLDSGGDSGANVLTF. The CDR3 coding sequence is TGTGCCAGCAGCTTGGACTCGGGGGGCGACTCTGGGGCCAACGTCCTGACTTTC. The chain employs TRBV5-4 and TRBJ2-6, with D perhaps matching TRBD2 (7 bases). This CDR3 is built from 18 residues. Looked up from germline, CDR1 is SGHNT and CDR2 is YYREEE (reference sequence). Trimming took off 0 bases at V and 0 bases at J, with 13 bases between the two ends.

The rearrangement links TRBV9 to TRBJ2-1; possibly TRBD2 for D (6 bases). Germline loops: CDR1 SGDLS, CDR2 YYNGEE. With 0 bases removed from V and 12 bases from J, the gap between germline ends came to 13 bases. The CDR3 totals 13 residues. The CDR3 reads CASSVGPGLPQFF. The CDR3 DNA sequence: TGTGCCAGCAGCGTAGGGCCTGGACTACCGCAGTTCTTC.

The chain uses TRBV10-1 and TRBJ2-3, with 9 bases identical to TRBD2. With V trimmed by 9 bases and J by 6 bases, 7 bases remained unmatched. This CDR3 has 13 amino acids. Germline V lookup: CDR1 WNHNN, CDR2 SYGVQD (reference sequence). The CDR3: CASSGGDGDTQYF. The CDR3 region has the DNA TGCGCCAGTAGCGGGGGTGATGGCGATACGCAGTATTTT.

Only a few counts were recorded for this clone. The chain recombines TRBV23-1 with TRBJ1-1; D gene unclear. TRBV23-1 is marked as an open reading frame, function uncertain. There are 17 residues in the CDR3. V shed 4 bases and J shed 6 bases, with 24 bases lying between them. The CDR3 DNA is TGCGCCAGCAGTCCCAATCCTGGTACAGCCCCGGAGGCTGAAGCTTTCTTT. It is translated as CASSPNPGTAPEAEAFF.

Only one count was recorded for this clone. V is TRBV4-3 and J is TRBJ1-4; 10 bases fit TRBD1. Trimming took 0 bases from V and 8 from J; bases not matched to a gene: 6. CDR1 and CDR2 (germline): LGHNA, YSLEER. The CDR3 runs 16 residues. DNA of the CDR3: TGCGCCAGCAGCCAAGACCTCCGGGACAGGGGAGAAAAACTGTTTTTT. This gives the protein CASSQDLRDRGEKLFF.

This clone was counted between two and nine times. The chain employs TRBV18 and TRBJ1-3; D gene uncertain. Germline V gene data show CDR1 as KGHSH and CDR2 as LQKENI. V was pared by 6 bases and J by 0 bases, with 6 bases between. The CDR3 loop spans 13 amino acids. The CDR3 DNA reads as TGTGCCAGCTCCGACTCCTCTGGAAACACCATATATTTT. Protein sequence: CASSDSSGNTIYF.

The genes are TRBV10-1 and TRBJ2-5; D possibly corresponds to TRBD2 (5 bases). The J call may be in error: the DNA end matches TRBJ2-7 better. This CDR3 is 14 amino acids long. Germline V CDR1 and CDR2: WNHNN, SYGVQD (reference sequence). The CDR3 here is CASSESNSGHEQYF. CDR3 bases: TGCGCCAGCAGTGAGTCGAACAGCGGCCACGAGCAGTACTTC.

The chain carries TRBV19 and TRBJ1-1; tentatively, D is TRBD1 (5 bases). Trimming stripped 4 bases from V and 0 bases from J, with 12 bases between. CDR3 length: 15 amino acids. Per the germline V gene, CDR1 is LNHDA and CDR2 is SQIVND (reference sequence). The CDR3 spells CASSRGSGVNTEAFF. In DNA, the CDR3 is TGTGCCAGTAGTAGAGGATCGGGGGTGAACACTGAAGCTTTCTTT.

The rearrangement joins TRBV4-1 to TRBJ2-5; D might be TRBD1 (5 bases). The DNA end lines up better with TRBJ2-7; the J call may be wrong. The length of the CDR3 is 14 residues. In germline, CDR1 is MGHRA, CDR2 YSYEKL. CDR3 loop: CASSQDQGTREQYF. The CDR3 bases are TGCGCCAGCAGCCAAGATCAGGGAACGCGCGAGCAGTACTTC.

The CDR3 sequence: CASSTTGGSRLGTGELFF. The CDR3 DNA is TGTGCCAGCAGTACCACGGGGGGGTCCCGCCTTGGCACCGGGGAGCTGTTTTTT. V gene TRBV27 combines with J gene TRBJ2-2; 8 positions match TRBD2. Germline lookup yields CDR1 MNHEY and CDR2 SMNVEV (reference sequence). The CDR3 contains 18 residues. The V gene end was trimmed by 5 bases and the J gene end by 4 bases; junction bases not matched to a gene: 15.

The V gene is TRBV23-1, the J gene TRBJ2-3, with 8 bases matching TRBD1. TRBV23-1 is placed among ORFs of uncertain function. Unmatched junction bases numbered 12, after V lost 3 bases and J lost 7 bases. This CDR3 is 16 amino acids long. CDR3 in DNA: TGCGCCAGCAGTCAGAACAGGGGGTTCCTCAGATATACGCAGTATTTT. Its translation is CASSQNRGFLRYTQYF.

This rearrangement joins TRBV7-2 to TRBJ1-2; D is perhaps TRBD1 (5 bases). Germline V gives CDR1 SGHTA, CDR2 FQGNSA. CDR3 size: 12 residues. V lost 2 bases to trimming and J lost 8 bases, with 9 bases between them. Here the CDR3 reads CASSLTDKGYTF. CDR3 coding DNA: TGTGCCAGCAGCTTAACGGACAAAGGCTACACCTTC.

The rearrangement links TRBV19 to TRBJ2-7; D might be TRBD1 (6 bases). The CDR3 sequence is 14 residues long. Germline loops: CDR1 LNHDA, CDR2 SQIVND (reference sequence). Trimming stripped 0 bases from V and 7 bases from J, with 13 bases between. CDR3 in DNA: TGTGCCAGTAGTATAGAGACAGGAATAACGGAGCAGTACTTC. Encoded protein: CASSIETGITEQYF.